This TCR beta chain was sequenced for a study of blood T cell repertoires in COVID-19. Whole-study context: The cDNA or gDNA used as material had been derived from T cells, B-cell-depleted T cells, or PBMCs.

Profiled with immunoSEQ multiplex PCR; TCRdb holds only in-frame clones, not every one. Of about 330,000 clones detected, 70% to 90% appear once; the ten largest clones hold roughly 7%. Sample: peripheral blood. This TCR was recovered from a human donor in a cohort sampled during active COVID-19.

The CDR3 DNA reads as TGTGCCAGCAGCGGGGGGGGCACTGAAGCTTTCTTT. Its translation: CASSGGGTEAFF. V gene TRBV11-2 combines with J gene TRBJ1-1, with D perhaps TRBD1 (5 bases). Germline V CDR1 and CDR2: SGHAT, FQNNGV. The V end lost 5 bases, the J end lost 4 bases, and 8 bases lay between the germline ends. The CDR3 runs to 12 residues.